Sequencing of this T cell receptor (beta chain) was carried out in a study of human T cells and chemical hapten exposure (TCRdb year 2021). Describing the broader study: For sensitization, 2% DPC in acetone was applied to a 2 cm by 2 cm area of upper inner arm skin. Peripheral blood TCR repertoire changes were tracked in vivo in alopecia patients during primary and secondary sensitization to the hapten diphenylcyclopropenone (DPC). For TCR sequencing, blood came from 25 to 35 alopecia patients at anywhere from one to four time points (pre-sensitization, 2, 6 and 24 weeks). Libraries were pooled for sequencing, and per-sample TCR yields varied mainly because of small differences in library volumes within the pool. Weekly therapeutic DPC doses were additionally applied to the scalp of patients throughout the roughly 25-week study period. Alopecia areata with under or over 50% scalp involvement, alopecia totalis and alopecia universalis were represented in the patient cohort, which was mostly female. Patch testing was done on the upper back using Finn chambers containing 0.01% DPC, and results were scored after 6 days according to International Contact Dermatitis Research Group standards. Patient blood was sampled pre-sensitization (week 0) and at 2, 6 and about 24 weeks after DPC sensitization. Points the paper makes about the study in general: A positive correlation was found between the number of PT1 expanded TCRs and patch test score, with significance reached at thresholds 8, 16 and 32 but not 4. After repeated subsampling, changes were observed in the strength of the expansion versus patch-test correlation and in the threshold at which the correlation became significant. Significantly more large CDR3 similarity clusters were formed by expanded TCRs than by pre-sensitization or healthy control sets, consistent with antigen-driven responses. Alopecia, a presumed autoimmune disease, was present in all patients, so the immune response of the patients might differ from that of healthy individuals. DPC sensitization did not change how many TCRs were above 1 in 1000 frequency, and no evidence was found of alterations in global repertoire structure.

In the case of this clonotype: No cognate antigen has been identified for it. Base qualities are not at hand, and no much larger clone is one base apart.

The junction shows trimming of 2 bases on V and 5 bases on J, plus 11 bases between the germline ends. The CDR3 sequence holds 15 residues, the cysteine and phenylalanine included. CDR3 DNA only is kept here, 45 bases in frame from base 1. CDR1 SGHRS and CDR2 YFSETQ were looked up in the germline V gene. Interpreted using the paper, the time point label stands for: patch test 1, 2 weeks after DPC sensitization. The intended sense of this specimen's treatment or condition label: therapeutic diphenylcyclopropenone sensitization with weekly scalp DPC. Blood at each patch-test visit was drawn before the patch test was applied. To be eligible, patients had to be aged 18 to 70, diagnosed with alopecia and judged suitable for DPC therapy, while pregnant patients were excluded. Unfractionated whole blood was collected in Tempus Blood RNA tubes, and total RNA was extracted from that blood. The protocol used for the library was RACE. Data came from a NextSeq 500. Library preparation attached unique molecular identifiers to individual cDNA molecules for quantitative, reproducible TCR counting. Each blood RNA sample was used to sequence both TCR alpha and TCR beta chains. The paper's data handling went like this. A median of roughly 98,000 TCRs per sample was observed, with a range of roughly 23,224 to 750,000. The Decombinator software suite was used to annotate V, J and CDR3 in the TCR reads. Every sample was subsampled to the same number of TCRs (28,000) for the PS versus PT1 abundance plots. Expanded TCRs were defined as absent before sensitization and observed at least eight times at the 2-week time point. TCRdb itself trimmed the public reads at Q25 with fastp, ran MiXCR and retained productive beta chains. Every distinct CDR3 protein forms one entry, paired with its most common genes and DNA. TCRdb's processing, not the authors' own work, is the source of the V and J calls. For this sample the table gives about 83,000 distinct CDR3 sequences, of which approximately 8% were detected only once. Around 1.5% of the sample rests with the top ten.

The specimen comprised whole blood, sampled in connection with sensitization to the hapten diphenylcyclopropenone (DPC). The V and J segments used are TRBV5-1 and TRBJ1-6, and perhaps TRBD1 as D gene, on 5 matching bases. The origin of this receptor is a woman aged 30 to 39 with alopecia areata. Some clones in this sample may be carry-over from other donors' samples. CDR3 region: CASSFQGRNNSPLHF. In nucleotide form, the sequence is TGCGCCAGCAGCTTCCAGGGACGAAATAATTCACCCCTCCACTTT.